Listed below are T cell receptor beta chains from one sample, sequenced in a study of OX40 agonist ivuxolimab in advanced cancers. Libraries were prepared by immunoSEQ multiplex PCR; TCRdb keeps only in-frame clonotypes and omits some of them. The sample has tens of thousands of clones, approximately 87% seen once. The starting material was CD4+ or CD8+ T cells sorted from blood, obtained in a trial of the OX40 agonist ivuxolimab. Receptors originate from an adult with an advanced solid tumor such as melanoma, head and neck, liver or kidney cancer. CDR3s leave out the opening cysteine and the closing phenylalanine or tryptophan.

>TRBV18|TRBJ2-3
ASSVHRGASDTQY
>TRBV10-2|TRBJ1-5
ASRPGGVDQPQH
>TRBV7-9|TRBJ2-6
ASSFWNSGANVLT
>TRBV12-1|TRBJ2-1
ASSSGVTADRTYNEQF
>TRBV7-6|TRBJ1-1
ASSHGTGGVAF
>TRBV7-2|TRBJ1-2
ASSLLGTGNGYT
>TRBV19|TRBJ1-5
ASSSQRQPQH
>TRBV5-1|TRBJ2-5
ASRRDIQETQY
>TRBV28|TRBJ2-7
ASSSINRPFSYEQY
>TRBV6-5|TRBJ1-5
ASTGQNYNQPQH
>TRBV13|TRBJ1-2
ASSLKASGAHYGYT
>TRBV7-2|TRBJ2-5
ASSQKRVETQY
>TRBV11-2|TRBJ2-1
ASSSTGGDEQF
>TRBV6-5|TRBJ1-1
ATDSSGGTEAF
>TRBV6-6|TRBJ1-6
ASSPGQSPLH
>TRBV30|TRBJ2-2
AWAVGLRATGELF
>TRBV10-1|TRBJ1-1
ASSADYRGRGEAF
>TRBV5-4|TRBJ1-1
ASSFGQGDTEAF
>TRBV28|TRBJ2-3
ASTPGWPVPAQY
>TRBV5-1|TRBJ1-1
ASSTTGNTEAF
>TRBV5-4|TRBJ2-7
ASSFRDPTYEQY
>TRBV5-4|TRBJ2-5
ASSLGSSEIGETQY
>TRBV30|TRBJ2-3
AWSRPIINTDTQY
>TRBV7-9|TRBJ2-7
ASSQGSYEQY
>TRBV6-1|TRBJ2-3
ASDRWPATDTQY
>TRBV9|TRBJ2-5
ASSVGGGTGQETQY
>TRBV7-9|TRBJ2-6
ASSPRAGTGANVLT